The 21 T cell receptor beta chains reported below all come from one sample, sequenced in a study of blood T cells in healthy people across ages. With a J-beta primer mix and a sample-barcoded 5' primer, a second PCR ran roughly 6 to 11 cycles. TCRdb re-called the 5' RACE reads through MiXCR, storing one row per CDR3 protein. The sample has 450,000 to 700,000 distinct CDR3 sequences; 27% are singletons. Sequenced material: blood. The receptors were gathered from an older woman in good health.

This chain connects TRBV18 to TRBJ1-2, with a possible D match to TRBD1 (5 bases). The germline V gene encodes CDR1 KGHSH and CDR2 LQKENI. CDR3 size: 15 residues. V dropped 3 bases and J dropped 0 bases, with 11 bases sitting between them. Here the CDR3 DNA reads TGTGCCAGCTCACCTAGCTCGGACACTAACTATGGCTACACCTTC. Protein product: CASSPSSDTNYGYTF. Full variable domain (outside the CDR3, taken from reference TRBV18 and TRBJ1-2): NAGVMQNPRHLVRRRGQEARLRCSPMKGHSHVYWYRQLPEEGLKFMVYLQKENIIDESGMPKERFSAEFPKEGPSILRIQQVVRGDSAAYFCASSPSSDTNYGYTFGSGTRLTVV.

This clonotype was recorded a few times. The chain combines TRBV20-1 with TRBJ2-4, with D unclear. The V gene lost 3 bases and the J gene lost 9 bases, with 18 bases spanning the gap. CDR1 and CDR2 (germline): DFQATT, SNEGSKA (reference sequence). The CDR3 sequence is 14 residues long. The CDR3 loop reads CSASPGTQEGIQYF. The CDR3 DNA reads TGCAGTGCTAGCCCAGGCACGCAGGAAGGCATTCAGTACTTC.

This chain uses TRBV10-3 with TRBJ1-4; D uncertain. CDR3 length equals 14 residues. V lost 3 bases and J 2 bases, leaving 7 bases between the germline ends. Per the germline V gene, CDR1 is ENHRY and CDR2 is SYGVKD. CDR3 region: CAISDLGTNEKLFF. Here the CDR3 DNA reads TGTGCCATCAGTGATTTGGGCACTAATGAAAAACTGTTTTTT.

In its sample, this clonotype was seen a few times. The chain recombines TRBV7-2 with TRBJ1-2, with no clear D. The CDR3 runs 15 residues. V gave up 3 bases and J gave up 1 base, with 12 bases separating them. Germline values: CDR1 SGHTA, CDR2 FQGNSA. In DNA, the CDR3 is TGTGCCAGCAGCTTGTCAGGAACCTTTAACTATGGCTACACCTTC. Encoded protein: CASSLSGTFNYGYTF.

This sequence joins TRBV29-1 and TRBJ1-4; possible D gene TRBD1, 6 bases. CDR3 length: 13 amino acids. In germline, CDR1 is SQVTM, CDR2 ANQGSEA. V lost 3 bases to trimming and J lost 8 bases, with 13 bases between them. The CDR3 is CSVDGGAWEKLFF. CDR3 nucleotide sequence: TGCAGCGTTGACGGGGGCGCGTGGGAAAAACTGTTTTTT.

The chain is built from TRBV29-1 and TRBJ1-1; D gene uncertain. The V gene lost 4 bases and the J gene lost 4 bases, with 10 bases spanning the gap. This CDR3 spans 12 amino acids. CDR1 and CDR2 from the germline V gene are SQVTM and ANQGSEA. The CDR3 loop is CSVVVPGTEAFF. The CDR3 DNA follows: TGCAGCGTTGTGGTTCCCGGCACTGAAGCTTTCTTT.

This clonotype was found a few times. CDR3 nucleotides: TGTGCCAGCTCACCCCAGGGGGTTGGAACTAAAGAGACCCAGTACTTC. Translating gives CASSPQGVGTKETQYF. The chain has TRBV18 and TRBJ2-5, with 7 bases lining up with TRBD1. Germline V gene sequence: CDR1 KGHSH, CDR2 LQKENI. The CDR3 is 16 amino acids. J gave up 3 bases and V 3 bases, and 10 bases lay outside the gene matches. Variable domain in full (rest from reference TRBV18 and TRBJ2-5): NAGVMQNPRHLVRRRGQEARLRCSPMKGHSHVYWYRQLPEEGLKFMVYLQKENIIDESGMPKERFSAEFPKEGPSILRIQQVVRGDSAAYFCASSPQGVGTKETQYFGPGTRLLVL.

This clonotype was seen a few times. This chain joins TRBV5-1 and TRBJ1-3; the D is unclear. Per germline, CDR1 SGHRS and CDR2 YFSETQ. The CDR3 extends over 15 amino acids. The ends were cut back, 3 bases at V and 0 bases at J, with 10 bases in the middle. The CDR3 spells CASSSRLGSGNTIYF. The CDR3 DNA reads TGCGCCAGCAGCTCCCGATTGGGCTCTGGAAACACCATATATTTT. Based on the CDR3 plus reference TRBV5-1 and TRBJ1-3, the full variable domain is KAGVTQTPRYLIKTRGQQVTLSCSPISGHRSVSWYQQTPGQGLQFLFEYFSETQRNKGNFPGRFSGRQFSNSRSEMNVSTLELGDSALYLCASSSRLGSGNTIYFGEGSWLTVV.

The chain joins TRBV7-2 to TRBJ2-7; no firm D call. From germline, CDR1 is SGHTA and CDR2 FQGNSA. The CDR3 has 12 residues. V lost 2 bases, J lost 4 bases, and 6 bases lay in between. CDR3: CASSLKEYEQYF. The CDR3, as DNA: TGTGCCAGCAGCTTAAAGGAGTACGAGCAGTACTTC.

J is TRBJ1-2 and V is TRBV12-3 or TRBV12-4; 7 bases fit TRBD1. V dropped 7 bases and J dropped 4; count of bases not matched to a gene: 12. The CDR3 spans 15 residues. CDR3 nucleotide sequence: TGTGCCAGCACCAATACGACAGGGTTCGGCTATGGCTACACCTTC. Its protein product is CASTNTTGFGYGYTF.

This chain connects TRBV6-6 to TRBJ1-2, with D unclear. Germline V gene data show CDR1 as MNHNY and CDR2 as SVGAGI (reference sequence). Trimming took 4 bases from V and 3 from J, leaving 12 bases between them. The CDR3 extends over 14 amino acids. The CDR3 bases are TGTGCCAGCAGTTCCCCCCAGGAGCACTATGGCTACACCTTC. Residues: CASSSPQEHYGYTF.

This clonotype was seen more than once but under ten times. This chain uses TRBV19 with TRBJ2-1; perhaps TRBD1 as D (7 bases). The CDR3 covers 12 residues. The germline V and J ends were trimmed by 4 bases and 8 bases, with 9 bases remaining between them. Germline V gene sequence: CDR1 LNHDA, CDR2 SQIVND (reference sequence). The CDR3 region is CASSTGGHEQFF. Here the CDR3 DNA reads TGTGCCAGTAGTACAGGGGGGCATGAGCAGTTCTTC.

V usage is TRBV6-1 and J usage is TRBJ1-2; D not resolved. Trimming removed 0 bases from V and 4 bases from J, with 12 bases in between. CDR1 and CDR2 (germline): MNHNS, SASEGT. CDR3 size: 15 residues. The DNA for the CDR3 is TGTGCCAGCAGTGAAGCGTTCACAGCCCCCTATGGCTACACCTTC. As protein: CASSEAFTAPYGYTF.

This sequence joins TRBV5-1 and TRBJ2-3; D gene unclear. Per germline, CDR1 SGHRS and CDR2 YFSETQ. The V end was cut by 4 bases, the J end by 5 bases, with 5 bases between. The CDR3 covers 11 residues. CDR3 amino acids: CASSTQDTQYF. Written as DNA, the CDR3 is TGCGCCAGCAGCACCCAAGATACGCAGTATTTT.

This clonotype occurred a few times. The chain uses TRBV5-1 and TRBJ2-7, with 7 bases lining up with TRBD1. The germline V gene encodes CDR1 SGHRS and CDR2 YFSETQ. CDR3 length equals 15 residues. Losses at the gene ends were 2 bases for V and 4 bases for J; bases not matched to a gene: 9. This CDR3 reads CASSFSPGQQYEQYF. For the CDR3, the DNA is TGCGCCAGCAGCTTTTCTCCGGGACAGCAGTACGAGCAGTACTTC. The variable domain in full, with the rest retrieved from reference TRBV5-1 and TRBJ2-7, is KAGVTQTPRYLIKTRGQQVTLSCSPISGHRSVSWYQQTPGQGLQFLFEYFSETQRNKGNFPGRFSGRQFSNSRSEMNVSTLELGDSALYLCASSFSPGQQYEQYFGPGTRLTVT.

About this clonotype itself: The DNA is left out, because the CDR3 cannot be placed on it with certainty; the CDR3 is given as TCRdb lists it. The chain combines TRBV2 with TRBJ2-5; TRBD1, the table's D call, lacks a check against the DNA. The germline CDR1 and CDR2 sequences are SNHLY and FYNNEI. The CDR3 length is 21 residues, termini included. The CDR3: CASSMETGEVNLFFGSGTQYF.

The chain employs TRBV20-1 and TRBJ2-3, with D perhaps TRBD2 (5 bases). The CDR3 consists of 13 residues. The V gene's germline CDR1 is DFQATT and CDR2 SNEGSKA (reference sequence). V gave up 3 bases and J gave up 1 base, with 8 bases separating them. This CDR3 reads CSASYGGTDTQYF. CDR3 sequence (DNA): TGCAGTGCTAGTTACGGGGGCACAGATACGCAGTATTTT.

This clonotype was observed a handful of times. J is TRBJ2-5 and V is TRBV7-9; 12 bases fit TRBD2. The DNA end is more similar to TRBJ2-1, so the J call may be wrong. Looked up from germline, CDR1 is SEHNR and CDR2 is FQNEAQ (reference sequence). There are 17 residues in the CDR3. The CDR3 coding sequence is TGTGCCAGCAGCAGGCGGACTAGCGGGGATTCCTACAATGAGCAGTTCTTC. Translation: CASSRRTSGDSYNEQFF.

The genes are TRBV20-1 and TRBJ2-3; D unresolved. Per the germline V gene, CDR1 is DFQATT and CDR2 is SNEGSKA (reference sequence). The CDR3 sequence is 12 residues long. Trimming removed 6 bases at V and 2 bases at J, with 9 bases between. The CDR3 is CSAPENTDTQYF. The CDR3, as DNA: TGCAGTGCCCCGGAAAACACAGATACGCAGTATTTT.

The chain joins TRBV2 to TRBJ1-4, with a possible D match to TRBD1 (6 bases). The germline V gene has CDR1 SNHLY and CDR2 FYNNEI. V gave up 4 bases and J gave up 17 bases, with 20 bases separating them. The CDR3 totals 13 residues. The CDR3 loop reads CASSGPGARMDFF. CDR3 coding DNA: TGTGCCAGCAGTGGGCCGGGGGCCCGCATGGATTTTTTT.

This clonotype was detected only once. The V and J genes are TRBV12-3 or TRBV12-4 and TRBJ2-7, with TRBD1 matching over 7 bases. CDR3 length equals 14 residues. Trimming removed 2 bases from V and 5 bases from J; junction bases left unmatched: 6. The CDR3 sequence is CASSLYRDRDEQYF. The CDR3 region has the DNA TGTGCCAGCAGTTTATACCGCGACAGGGACGAGCAGTACTTC.